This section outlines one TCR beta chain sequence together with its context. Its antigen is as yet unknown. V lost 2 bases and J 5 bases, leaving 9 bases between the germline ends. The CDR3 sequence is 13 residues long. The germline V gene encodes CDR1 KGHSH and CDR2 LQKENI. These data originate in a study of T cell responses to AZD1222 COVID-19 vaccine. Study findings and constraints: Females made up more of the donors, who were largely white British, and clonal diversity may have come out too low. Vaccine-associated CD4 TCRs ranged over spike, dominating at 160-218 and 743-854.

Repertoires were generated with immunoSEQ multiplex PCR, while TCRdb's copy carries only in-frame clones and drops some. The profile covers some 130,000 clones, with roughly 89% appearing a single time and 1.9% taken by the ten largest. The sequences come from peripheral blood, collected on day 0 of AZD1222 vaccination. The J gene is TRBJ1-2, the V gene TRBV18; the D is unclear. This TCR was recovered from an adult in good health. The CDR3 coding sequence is TGTGCCAGCTCACCATTAGAAAGATATGGCTACACCTTC. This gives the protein CASSPLERYGYTF.